This entry features one TCR beta chain sequence. The record originates from a study of control samples from healthy donors and cancer patients. V lost 5 bases and J 5 bases, leaving 13 bases between the germline ends. This CDR3 has 14 residues. CDR1 SGHTA and CDR2 FQGNSA come from the germline V gene. Profiling relied on immunoSEQ multiplex PCR, and the TCRdb table lists in-frame clones only, not all of them. There are 120,000 to 150,000 clones in the sample; 80% to 95% occur only once, and around 5.4% lies in the top ten. The clonotype originates from a man aged 18 to 30 in good health. The chain uses TRBV7-2 and TRBJ1-5; possibly TRBD1 for D (6 bases). Sequencing input: blood. In DNA form, the CDR3 reads TGTGCCAGCAGCCGGACAGCGGGATATCAGCCCCAGCATTTT. Translating it yields CASSRTAGYQPQHF.